This T cell receptor (beta chain) was documented in a study of tumor-infiltrating lymphocytes in primary liver carcinoma. Study overall: Each of the growths was stage T1-T3 N0M0, extending roughly 4.2 to 11 cm across. Broader study findings: Lesser overlap characterized tumor-adjacent and tumor-blood pairs relative to tumor region pairs.

A primer in the constant region served to generate TCR beta cDNA from about 470 ng of total RNA. Slightly modified ARM-PCR, run as three nested multiplex PCR rounds, produced the TCR beta libraries. Forward primers for TRBV1-TRBV30 and a C-beta reverse primer served the first two PCR rounds, at 10 cycles each. Each CDR3 protein gets one entry after TCRdb re-called the multiplex PCR reads with MiXCR. Of about 310,000 distinct CDR3 sequences in the sample, less than 75% were seen once. Points on this clonotype: Its antigen is currently unknown. Since a much larger clone is just one base distant, this may be a read error.

The researchers obtained blood RNA from unsorted whole blood and also extracted germline DNA. CDR3 length: 16 residues. Germline V gene data show CDR1 as LNHDA and CDR2 as SQIVND (reference sequence). This chain joins TRBV19 and TRBJ2-1; possible D gene TRBD2, 5 bases. Specimen: peripheral blood. The TCR sequence derives from a man aged 35-49 years with primary liver carcinoma and hepatitis B virus infection. The CDR3 loop is CARSTWTGGSYNEQFF. As DNA, the CDR3 is TGTGCCCGTAGTACCTGGACTGGAGGCTCCTACAATGAGCAGTTCTTC.